Listed below are T cell receptor beta chains from one sample, sequenced in a study of memory CD4+ T cells and cytomegalovirus serostatus. Assay: immunoSEQ multiplex PCR; the TCRdb copy retains only in-frame clones and omits some. The sample holds about 45,000 clones, around 82% seen once. Sequencing was carried out using memory CD4+ T cells from blood. These receptors originate from an adult in good health and CMV-seronegative. The CDR3 runs from the conserved cysteine through the conserved F or W. The D gene is left open where the match is weak. Clone size is not always given. Where it is, it says once, few, many or a class for expanded clones.

size,V,D,J,DNA,CDR3
-,TRBV29-1,TRBD1,TRBJ1-3,TGCAGCGTTGGGGACAGGGGGAACACCATATATTTT,CSVGDRGNTIYF
-,TRBV19,-,TRBJ2-7,TGTGCCAGTAGTAAAGGGAAAGATATGGAGCAGTACTTC,CASSKGKDMEQYF
-,TRBV5-1,-,TRBJ2-3,TGCGCCAGCAGCTTGGAACAGGCTAGCACAGATACGCAGTATTTT,CASSLEQASTDTQYF
few,TRBV10-3,-,TRBJ1-1,TGTGCCATCAGTTACTCGGACACTGAAGCTTTCTTT,CAISYSDTEAFF
-,TRBV19,-,TRBJ1-6,TGTGCCAGTAGTGCCACAGTCTTTAATTCACCCCTCCACTTT,CASSATVFNSPLHF
-,TRBV29-1,-,TRBJ2-3,TGCAGCGTTGTTCGGGCGGGTCCTAGCACAGATACGCAGTATTTT,CSVVRAGPSTDTQYF
once,TRBV5-1,-,TRBJ2-3,TGCGCCAGCAGCTTGATGGGCGTAGACACAGATACGCAGTATTTT,CASSLMGVDTDTQYF
-,TRBV19,-,TRBJ1-5,TGTGCCAGTAGTATAGCTTTCGGGGGCAATCAGCCCCAGCATTTT,CASSIAFGGNQPQHF
-,TRBV27,TRBD1,TRBJ1-2,TGTGCCAGCAGTCCCAAAGACAGGGTGCTTAACTATGGCTACACCTTC,CASSPKDRVLNYGYTF
once,TRBV6-1,-,TRBJ2-1,TGTGCCAGCAGTGAAGCGCTGGGGCTAACCTACAATGAGCAGTTCTTC,CASSEALGLTYNEQFF
-,TRBV21-1,-,TRBJ2-7,TGTGCCAGCGCAAAGGGCGGGGGCAGCTACGAGCAGTACTTC,CASAKGGGSYEQYF
once,TRBV7-8,-,TRBJ2-2,TGTGCCAGCAGCTTAGGTGGAACAGCCGGCACCGGGGAGCTGTTTTTT,CASSLGGTAGTGELFF
once,TRBV28,-,TRBJ2-3,TGTGCCACAAGGGATCAGGATACGCAGTATTTT,CATRDQDTQYF
-,TRBV5-1,-,TRBJ2-7,TGCGCCAGCAGCTTGGATCTAGCCCTATATTCCTACGAGCAGTACTTC,CASSLDLALYSYEQYF
-,TRBV4-3,TRBD2,TRBJ2-1,TGCGCCAGCAGCCCCCTAGGGAGGGGAAACAATGAGCAGTTCTTC,CASSPLGRGNNEQFF
-,TRBV7-6,-,TRBJ1-5,TGTGCCAGCAGCCGTACAGGAGCTCTTAGCAATCAGCCCCAGCATTTT,CASSRTGALSNQPQHF
-,TRBV29-1,-,TRBJ2-1,TGCAGCGCAGGAGGCGGGAACGATGAGCAGTTCTTC,CSAGGGNDEQFF
-,TRBV19,TRBD2,TRBJ2-5,TGTGCCAGTAGTATAGGTGGGACTAGCGGCCAAGAGACCCAGTACTTC,CASSIGGTSGQETQYF
-,TRBV6-7,TRBD1,TRBJ2-7,TGTGCCAGCAGTTACTCGATCTCCGCCCGACAGGGGAACTGCTACGAGCAGTACTTC,CASSYSISARQGNCYEQYF
-,TRBV14,-,TRBJ1-1,TGTGCCAGCAGCCAGCCGGGACCGATGAACACTGAAGCTTTCTTT,CASSQPGPMNTEAFF
-,TRBV4-3,-,TRBJ2-1,TGCGCCAGCAGCCAAGATTCTCTCCTTTCCTCCTACAATGAGCAGTTCTTC,CASSQDSLLSSYNEQFF
-,TRBV18,TRBD2,TRBJ2-1,TGTGCCAGCTCACCACCGGCGGGGGGGAATGAGCAGTTCTTC,CASSPPAGGNEQFF
-,TRBV28,-,TRBJ1-3,TGTGCCAGCAGTGATGCGAGCTCTGGAAACACCATATATTTT,CASSDASSGNTIYF
few,TRBV9,-,TRBJ1-2,TGTGCCAGCAGCGTAGACGGGAACTATGGCTACACCTTC,CASSVDGNYGYTF
-,TRBV7-2,-,TRBJ2-7,TGTGCCAGCAGCCGACAGGACTACGAGCAGTACTTC,CASSRQDYEQYF
-,TRBV6-5,-,TRBJ1-3,TGTGCCAGCTCGTCACGGACTCGAAACACCATATATTTT,CASSSRTRNTIYF
-,TRBV28,TRBD1,TRBJ1-4,TGTGCCAGCAGTTCCGGACAGGGCCGGGAAAAACTGTTTTTT,CASSSGQGREKLFF
-,TRBV28,TRBD1,TRBJ1-4,TGTGCCAGCAATAAACAGGGGATGATTGCAACTAATGAAAAACTGTTTTTT,CASNKQGMIATNEKLFF
-,TRBV11-2,TRBD1,TRBJ2-3,TGTGCCAGCAGGGAGGGGACAGGTACAGATACGCAGTATTTT,CASREGTGTDTQYF
-,TRBV30,TRBD1,TRBJ1-4,TGTGCCTGGGGAACAGGGGTGGCTAATGAAAAACTGTTTTTT,CAWGTGVANEKLFF
once,TRBV2,TRBD2,TRBJ2-3,TGTGCCAGCATGGGGGGGGGCACAGATACGCAGTATTTT,CASMGGGTDTQYF
-,TRBV30,-,TRBJ1-4,TGTGCCTGGAGTGTACGGGGTGAAAAACTGTTTTTT,CAWSVRGEKLFF
few,TRBV7-3,TRBD1,TRBJ2-2,TGTGCCAGCAGCTCCCGGGACAGGGACACCGGGGAGCTGTTTTTT,CASSSRDRDTGELFF
-,TRBV18,-,TRBJ2-1,TGTGCCAGCTACAACGGGGGCAGCTCCTACAATGAGCAGTTCTTC,CASYNGGSSYNEQFF
-,TRBV7-9,TRBD1,TRBJ1-1,TGTGCCAGCAGCTTAGCGTGGGGACAGCCGAACACTGAAGCTTTCTTT,CASSLAWGQPNTEAFF
-,TRBV7-6,-,TRBJ2-5,TGTGCCAGCAGCCGAAGCGGGACACAAGAGACCCAGTACTTC,CASSRSGTQETQYF
-,TRBV7-6,-,TRBJ1-1,TGTGCCAGCAGCTTATCGGATTACAATGAAGCTTTCTTT,CASSLSDYNEAFF
-,TRBV4-2,-,TRBJ2-7,TGTGCCAGCAGCCAAGGAATGATGTATGGGGATCTGTACTTC,CASSQGMMYGDLYF
-,TRBV20-1,-,TRBJ1-2,TGCAGTGCTACCAGCAACTATGGCTACACCTTC,CSATSNYGYTF